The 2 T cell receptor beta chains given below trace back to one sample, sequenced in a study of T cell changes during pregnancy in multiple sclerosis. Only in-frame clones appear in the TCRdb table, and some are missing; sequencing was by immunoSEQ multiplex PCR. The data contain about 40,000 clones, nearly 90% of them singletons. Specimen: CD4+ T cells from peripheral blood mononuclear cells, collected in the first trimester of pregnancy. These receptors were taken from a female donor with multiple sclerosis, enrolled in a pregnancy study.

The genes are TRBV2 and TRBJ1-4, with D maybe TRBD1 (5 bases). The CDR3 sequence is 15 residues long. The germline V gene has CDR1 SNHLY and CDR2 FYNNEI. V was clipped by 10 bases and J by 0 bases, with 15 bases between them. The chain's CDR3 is CATQQEQATNEKLFF. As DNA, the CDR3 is TGTGCCACCCAACAAGAACAGGCAACTAATGAAAAACTGTTTTTT.

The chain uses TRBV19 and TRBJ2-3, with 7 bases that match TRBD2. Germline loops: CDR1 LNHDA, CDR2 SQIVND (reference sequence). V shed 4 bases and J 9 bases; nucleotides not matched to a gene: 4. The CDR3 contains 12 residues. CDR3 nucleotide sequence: TGTGCCAGTAGTACCAGCGGGGACACGCAGTATTTT. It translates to CASSTSGDTQYF.